A selection of T cell receptor beta chains follows, all from one sample in a study of blood T cell repertoires in COVID-19. The assay was immunoSEQ multiplex PCR, and TCRdb's table has in-frame clones only and misses some. The table includes 260,000 or so clones, around 85% detected once. Source material: PBMCs or T cells enriched from blood (not recorded which). Receptors were obtained from a woman aged 45-65 years who had recovered from COVID-19. CDR3s include the opening cysteine and the closing phenylalanine or tryptophan. Each record gives: D gene, J gene, V gene, clone size, CDR3 protein, CDR3 DNA. D genes are given only for firm matches. Some rows mark clone size as missing; the rest say once, few, many or name a class of expanded clone.

D gene: NA
J gene: TRBJ2-5
V gene: TRBV10-1
clone size: once
CDR3 protein: CASSQGIEETQYF
CDR3 DNA: TGCGCCAGCAGTCAGGGTATAGAAGAGACCCAGTACTTC

D gene: NA
J gene: TRBJ1-2
V gene: TRBV29-1
clone size: NA
CDR3 protein: CSAKGGPGYGYTF
CDR3 DNA: TGCAGCGCGAAAGGGGGACCGGGCTATGGCTACACCTTC

D gene: TRBD2
J gene: TRBJ2-5
V gene: TRBV2
clone size: few
CDR3 protein: CASSVLAGGETQYF
CDR3 DNA: TGTGCCAGCAGTGTACTAGCGGGAGGAGAGACCCAGTACTTC

D gene: TRBD1
J gene: TRBJ2-1
V gene: TRBV4-1
clone size: NA
CDR3 protein: CASSRDREYEQFF
CDR3 DNA: TGCGCCAGCAGCCGGGACAGGGAATATGAGCAGTTCTTC

D gene: TRBD1
J gene: TRBJ1-3
V gene: TRBV27
clone size: NA
CDR3 protein: CASSLTGPVYSGNTIYF
CDR3 DNA: TGTGCCAGCAGTTTGACAGGGCCGGTTTACTCTGGAAACACCATATATTTT

D gene: NA
J gene: TRBJ1-6
V gene: TRBV6-2/TRBV6-3
clone size: NA
CDR3 protein: CASSDWQANSPLHF
CDR3 DNA: TGTGCCAGCAGTGACTGGCAGGCTAATTCACCCCTCCACTTT

D gene: TRBD2
J gene: TRBJ2-1
V gene: TRBV7-2
clone size: once
CDR3 protein: CASSLAENNEQFF
CDR3 DNA: TGTGCCAGTTCACTAGCGGAGAACAATGAGCAGTTCTTC

D gene: TRBD1
J gene: TRBJ1-6
V gene: TRBV6-1
clone size: NA
CDR3 protein: CASSERTGARF
CDR3 DNA: TGTGCCAGCAGTGAACGGACAGGGGCGCGCTTT

D gene: NA
J gene: TRBJ1-4
V gene: TRBV7-2
clone size: NA
CDR3 protein: CASSLATASVNEKLFF
CDR3 DNA: TGTGCCAGCAGCTTAGCCACAGCATCCGTTAATGAAAAACTGTTTTTT

D gene: TRBD2
J gene: TRBJ2-1
V gene: TRBV7-9
clone size: once
CDR3 protein: CASSLAGGLLNNEQFF
CDR3 DNA: TGTGCCAGCAGCCTAGCGGGAGGCTTACTTAACAATGAGCAGTTCTTC

D gene: NA
J gene: TRBJ1-2
V gene: TRBV11-2
clone size: NA
CDR3 protein: CASSLGQEGYGYTF
CDR3 DNA: TGTGCCAGCAGCTTAGGGCAGGAGGGCTATGGCTACACCTTC

D gene: TRBD1
J gene: TRBJ1-5
V gene: TRBV2
clone size: NA
CDR3 protein: CASRVDRDRGNQPQHF
CDR3 DNA: TGTGCCAGCAGGGTAGACCGGGACAGAGGCAATCAGCCCCAGCATTTT

D gene: TRBD1
J gene: TRBJ2-7
V gene: TRBV4-3
clone size: NA
CDR3 protein: CASSQEAGQGSYEQYF
CDR3 DNA: TGCGCCAGCAGCCAAGAGGCGGGACAGGGGTCCTACGAGCAGTACTTC

D gene: NA
J gene: TRBJ1-6
V gene: TRBV6-5
clone size: NA
CDR3 protein: CASRQLKNSPLHF
CDR3 DNA: TGTGCCAGCAGGCAACTTAAGAATTCACCCCTCCACTTT

D gene: NA
J gene: TRBJ2-6
V gene: TRBV3-1/TRBV3-2
clone size: NA
CDR3 protein: CASSQDRGSGANVLTF
CDR3 DNA: TGTGCCAGCAGCCAAGATCGGGGGTCTGGGGCCAACGTCCTGACTTTC

D gene: NA
J gene: TRBJ2-7
V gene: TRBV2
clone size: NA
CDR3 protein: CASKLSGMMGEQYF
CDR3 DNA: TGTGCCAGTAAATTAAGCGGAATGATGGGCGAGCAGTACTTC

D gene: NA
J gene: TRBJ1-5
V gene: TRBV5-6
clone size: few
CDR3 protein: CASSFYRTSNQPQHF
CDR3 DNA: TGTGCCAGCAGCTTCTACAGGACTAGCAATCAGCCCCAGCATTTT

D gene: NA
J gene: TRBJ2-7
V gene: TRBV7-2
clone size: NA
CDR3 protein: CASSLEPSRNEQYF
CDR3 DNA: TGTGCCAGCAGCTTAGAGCCTAGCCGGAACGAGCAGTACTTC

D gene: NA
J gene: TRBJ2-1
V gene: TRBV3-1/TRBV3-2
clone size: NA
CDR3 protein: CASSQGPGVEYNEQFF
CDR3 DNA: TGTGCCAGCAGCCAAGGCCCCGGAGTGGAATACAATGAGCAGTTCTTC

D gene: NA
J gene: TRBJ2-6
V gene: TRBV9
clone size: NA
CDR3 protein: CASSARQSSGANVLTF
CDR3 DNA: TGTGCCAGCAGCGCCCGACAGTCCTCTGGGGCCAACGTCCTGACTTTC

D gene: TRBD1
J gene: TRBJ2-1
V gene: TRBV19
clone size: NA
CDR3 protein: CASSIKRTGKKNEQFF
CDR3 DNA: TGTGCCAGTAGTATAAAGCGGACAGGGAAGAAGAATGAGCAGTTCTTC

D gene: NA
J gene: TRBJ1-4
V gene: TRBV5-4
clone size: NA
CDR3 protein: CASSPSYATNEKLFF
CDR3 DNA: TGTGCCAGCAGCCCATCCTACGCAACTAATGAAAAACTGTTTTTT

D gene: TRBD2
J gene: TRBJ2-1
V gene: TRBV29-1
clone size: many
CDR3 protein: CSARTSGDPSYNEQFF
CDR3 DNA: TGCAGCGCCCGGACTAGCGGGGACCCCTCCTACAATGAGCAGTTCTTC

D gene: TRBD2
J gene: TRBJ2-7
V gene: TRBV27
clone size: NA
CDR3 protein: CASSPGLAYEQYF
CDR3 DNA: TGTGCCAGCAGTCCAGGACTAGCCTACGAGCAGTACTTC

D gene: TRBD1
J gene: TRBJ1-6
V gene: TRBV5-1
clone size: NA
CDR3 protein: CASSLGGQGLAPLHF
CDR3 DNA: TGCGCCAGCAGCTTGGGGGGACAGGGTTTGGCACCCCTCCACTTT

D gene: NA
J gene: TRBJ1-2
V gene: TRBV20-1
clone size: NA
CDR3 protein: CSATDSYGYTF
CDR3 DNA: TGCAGTGCTACCGACAGCTATGGCTACACCTTC

D gene: TRBD1
J gene: TRBJ2-5
V gene: TRBV5-1
clone size: many
CDR3 protein: CASSLGTGGQETQYF
CDR3 DNA: TGCGCCAGCAGCCTCGGGACAGGGGGGCAAGAGACCCAGTACTTC

D gene: TRBD2
J gene: TRBJ2-1
V gene: TRBV6-2/TRBV6-3
clone size: NA
CDR3 protein: CASSYLAGDYEQFF
CDR3 DNA: TGTGCCAGCAGTTACCTAGCGGGAGACTATGAGCAGTTCTTC

D gene: TRBD2
J gene: TRBJ2-6
V gene: TRBV7-2
clone size: NA
CDR3 protein: CASSLKVISGDSGANVLTF
CDR3 DNA: TGTGCCAGCAGCTTAAAAGTCATTAGCGGGGACTCTGGGGCCAACGTCCTGACTTTC

D gene: TRBD1
J gene: TRBJ2-7
V gene: TRBV28
clone size: NA
CDR3 protein: CASSSPGGRSYEQYF
CDR3 DNA: TGTGCCAGCAGTTCCCCAGGGGGTCGCTCCTACGAGCAGTACTTC

D gene: NA
J gene: TRBJ1-5
V gene: TRBV7-9
clone size: NA
CDR3 protein: CASSRAGGYYSNQPQHF
CDR3 DNA: TGTGCCAGCTCAAGGGCGGGGGGCTACTATAGCAATCAGCCCCAGCATTTT

D gene: TRBD1
J gene: TRBJ1-3
V gene: TRBV4-1
clone size: NA
CDR3 protein: CASSQQTGVRNTIYF
CDR3 DNA: TGCGCCAGCAGCCAACAGACAGGGGTGAGAAACACCATATATTTT

D gene: NA
J gene: TRBJ1-1
V gene: TRBV5-1
clone size: NA
CDR3 protein: CASGRGTEAFF
CDR3 DNA: TGCGCCAGCGGCCGGGGGACTGAAGCTTTCTTT

D gene: NA
J gene: TRBJ2-7
V gene: TRBV19
clone size: NA
CDR3 protein: CASSIRRGDYEQYF
CDR3 DNA: TGTGCCAGTAGTATCAGGAGGGGAGACTACGAGCAGTACTTC

D gene: TRBD1
J gene: TRBJ2-2
V gene: TRBV10-2
clone size: NA
CDR3 protein: CASRAGTADGELFF
CDR3 DNA: TGCGCCAGTAGAGCCGGGACAGCGGACGGGGAGCTGTTTTTT

D gene: NA
J gene: TRBJ2-1
V gene: TRBV7-3
clone size: NA
CDR3 protein: CASSPARAYNEQFF
CDR3 DNA: TGTGCCAGCAGCCCCGCCCGGGCCTACAATGAGCAGTTCTTC

D gene: TRBD2
J gene: TRBJ2-1
V gene: TRBV7-9
clone size: NA
CDR3 protein: CASSSHGTSGRAGEQFF
CDR3 DNA: TGTGCCAGCAGCTCGCACGGGACTAGCGGGAGGGCCGGTGAGCAGTTCTTC

D gene: TRBD1
J gene: TRBJ1-2
V gene: TRBV14
clone size: NA
CDR3 protein: CASSQLDRAYYGYTF
CDR3 DNA: TGTGCCAGCAGCCAATTAGACAGGGCCTACTATGGCTACACCTTC

D gene: TRBD1
J gene: TRBJ2-5
V gene: TRBV19
clone size: NA
CDR3 protein: CASSVGDRYQETQYF
CDR3 DNA: TGTGCCAGTAGTGTGGGGGACAGATATCAAGAGACCCAGTACTTC

D gene: NA
J gene: TRBJ1-4
V gene: TRBV28
clone size: NA
CDR3 protein: CASSLYQGGTNEKLFF
CDR3 DNA: TGTGCCAGCAGTTTATATCAGGGTGGAACTAATGAAAAACTGTTTTTT

D gene: NA
J gene: TRBJ1-1
V gene: TRBV6-2/TRBV6-3
clone size: NA
CDR3 protein: CASSYETDTEAFF
CDR3 DNA: TGTGCCAGCAGTTATGAGACAGACACTGAAGCTTTCTTT

D gene: TRBD2
J gene: TRBJ2-3
V gene: TRBV19
clone size: NA
CDR3 protein: CASDSGTSGSGTQYF
CDR3 DNA: TGTGCCAGCGACTCCGGGACTAGCGGGAGTGGTACGCAGTATTTT

D gene: NA
J gene: TRBJ2-2
V gene: TRBV7-3
clone size: once
CDR3 protein: CASSSGPQGRTGELFF
CDR3 DNA: TGTGCCAGCAGCTCCGGTCCGCAGGGTAGAACCGGGGAGCTGTTTTTT

D gene: NA
J gene: TRBJ1-3
V gene: TRBV25-1
clone size: NA
CDR3 protein: CASSGETGVRNTIYF
CDR3 DNA: TGTGCCAGCAGTGGGGAGACAGGTGTGAGAAACACCATATATTTT

D gene: NA
J gene: TRBJ2-7
V gene: TRBV6-1
clone size: NA
CDR3 protein: CASSERWGLYEQYF
CDR3 DNA: TGTGCCAGCAGTGAGAGATGGGGACTCTACGAGCAGTACTTC